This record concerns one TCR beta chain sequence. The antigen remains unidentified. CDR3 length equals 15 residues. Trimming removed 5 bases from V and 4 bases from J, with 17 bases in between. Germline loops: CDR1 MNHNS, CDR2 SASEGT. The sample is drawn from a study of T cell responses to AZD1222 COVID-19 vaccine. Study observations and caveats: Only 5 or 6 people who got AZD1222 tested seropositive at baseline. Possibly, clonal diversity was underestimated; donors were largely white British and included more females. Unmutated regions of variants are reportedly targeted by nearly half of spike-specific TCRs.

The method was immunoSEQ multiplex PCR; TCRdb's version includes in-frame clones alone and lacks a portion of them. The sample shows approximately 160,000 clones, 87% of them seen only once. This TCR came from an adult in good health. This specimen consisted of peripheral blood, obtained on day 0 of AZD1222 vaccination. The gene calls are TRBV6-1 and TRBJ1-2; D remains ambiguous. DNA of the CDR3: TGTGCCAGCAGTACGGGGAGCGGCTTTGGCTATGGCTACACCTTC. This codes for CASSTGSGFGYGYTF.